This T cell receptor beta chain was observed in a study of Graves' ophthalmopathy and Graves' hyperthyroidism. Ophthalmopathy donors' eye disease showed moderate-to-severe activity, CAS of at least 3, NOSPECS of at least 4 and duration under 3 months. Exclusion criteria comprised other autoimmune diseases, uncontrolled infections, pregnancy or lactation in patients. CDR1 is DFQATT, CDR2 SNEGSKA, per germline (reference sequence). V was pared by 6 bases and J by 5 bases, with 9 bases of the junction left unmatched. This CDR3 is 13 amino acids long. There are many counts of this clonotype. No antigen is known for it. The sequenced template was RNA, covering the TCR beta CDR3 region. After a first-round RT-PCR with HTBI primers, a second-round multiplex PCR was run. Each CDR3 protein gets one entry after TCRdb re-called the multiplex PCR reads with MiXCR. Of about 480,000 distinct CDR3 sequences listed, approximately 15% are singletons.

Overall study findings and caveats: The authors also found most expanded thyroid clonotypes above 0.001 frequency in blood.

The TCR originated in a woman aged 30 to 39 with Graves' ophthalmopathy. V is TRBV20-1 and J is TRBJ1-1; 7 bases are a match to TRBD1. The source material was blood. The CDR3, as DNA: TGCAGTGCCCGAGGGGGCCTGGGGACTGAAGCTTTCTTT. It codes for CSARGGLGTEAFF.